Reported below is one T cell receptor beta chain. The sample is drawn from a study of blood T cell repertoires in COVID-19. Some clones are missing from TCRdb's copy, which holds only in-frame ones; the method was immunoSEQ multiplex PCR. The repertoire consists of more than 200,000 clones, with less than 90% occurring once and the leading ten covering approximately 2%. The CDR3 is 16 residues long. Germline lookup yields CDR1 SGHNT and CDR2 YYREEE (reference sequence). Between the trimmed V and J ends, which lost 4 bases and 6 bases, there was a span of 19 bases. This receptor was taken from a man aged 30 to 45 with active or convalescent COVID-19. The J gene is TRBJ2-2, the V gene TRBV5-4, with a possible D match to TRBD2 (6 bases). The source material was peripheral blood. CDR3 sequence: CASSTRGRSIAGELFF. As DNA, the CDR3 is TGTGCCAGCAGCACGCGTGGGAGGTCTATCGCCGGGGAGCTGTTTTTT.